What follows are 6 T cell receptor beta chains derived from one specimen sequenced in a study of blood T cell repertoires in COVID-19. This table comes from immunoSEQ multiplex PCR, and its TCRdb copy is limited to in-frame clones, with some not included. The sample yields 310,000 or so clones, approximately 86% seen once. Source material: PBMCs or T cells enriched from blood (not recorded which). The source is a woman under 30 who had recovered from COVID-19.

The CDR3 bases are TGCGCCAGCAGCTCGGGAATGAACACTGAAGCTTTCTTT. This codes for CASSSGMNTEAFF. V and J are TRBV5-1 and TRBJ1-1; no clear D gene. CDR1 is SGHRS and CDR2 is YFSETQ in the germline V gene. This CDR3 region has 13 residues. The V and J ends lost 3 bases and 0 bases respectively, with 6 bases between them.

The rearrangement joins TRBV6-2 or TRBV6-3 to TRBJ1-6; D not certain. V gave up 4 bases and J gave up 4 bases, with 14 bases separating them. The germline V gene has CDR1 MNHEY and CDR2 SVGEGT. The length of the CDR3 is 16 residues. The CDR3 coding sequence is TGTGCCAGCAGTTCTTTTCTCACGGTGTATAATTCACCCCTCCACTTT. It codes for CASSSFLTVYNSPLHF.

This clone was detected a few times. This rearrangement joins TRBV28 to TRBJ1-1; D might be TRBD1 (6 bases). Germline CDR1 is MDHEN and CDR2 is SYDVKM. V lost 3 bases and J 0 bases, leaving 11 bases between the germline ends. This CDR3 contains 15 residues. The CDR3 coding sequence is TGTGCCAGCAGTTTCCGACAGGTCATGAACACTGAAGCTTTCTTT. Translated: CASSFRQVMNTEAFF.

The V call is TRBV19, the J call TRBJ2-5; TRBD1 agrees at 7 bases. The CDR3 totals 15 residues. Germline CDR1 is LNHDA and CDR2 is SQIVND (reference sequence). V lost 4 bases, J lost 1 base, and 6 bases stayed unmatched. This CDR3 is CASSSRDRLQETQYF. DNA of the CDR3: TGTGCCAGTAGTAGCCGGGACAGACTCCAAGAGACCCAGTACTTC.

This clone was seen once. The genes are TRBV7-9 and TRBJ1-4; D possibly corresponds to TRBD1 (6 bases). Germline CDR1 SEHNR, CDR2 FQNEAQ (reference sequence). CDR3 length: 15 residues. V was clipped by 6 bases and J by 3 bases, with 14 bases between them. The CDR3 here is CASRHTGQSNEKLFF. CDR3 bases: TGTGCCAGCAGACATACCGGACAGTCTAATGAAAAACTGTTTTTT.

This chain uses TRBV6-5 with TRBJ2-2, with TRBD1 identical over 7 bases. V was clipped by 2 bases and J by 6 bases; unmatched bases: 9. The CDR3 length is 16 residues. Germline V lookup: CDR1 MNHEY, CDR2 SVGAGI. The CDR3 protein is CASSYQGQLGAGELFF. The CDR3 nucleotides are TGTGCCAGCAGTTACCAGGGACAGTTGGGGGCCGGGGAGCTGTTTTTT.